This TCR beta chain is from a study of cytomegalovirus exposure and HLA in healthy donors. CDR1 is PRHDT and CDR2 is FYEKMQ in the germline V gene (reference sequence). This CDR3 comprises 17 residues. The V gene end was trimmed by 5 bases and the J gene end by 5 bases; junction bases not matched to a gene: 14. Primers included in the PCR were 60 Vbeta and 13 Jbeta primers. The method was immunoSEQ multiplex PCR; TCRdb's version includes in-frame clones alone and lacks a portion of them. Of around 110,000 clones in the sample, around three quarters were seen once. A remark on this clone: Its target is not known.

Study-level points and caveats: The study reported that TCR beta sequences accurately predicted HLA-A and HLA-B alleles in most subjects.

The chain has TRBV13 and TRBJ2-5; TRBD1 matches 10 bases. This sequence was found in a man aged 30 to 45 in good health and CMV-seronegative. Sample: PBMCs. For the CDR3, the DNA is TGTGCCAGCAGCCCGGGAACTCGGACAGGGGGTTTTGAGACCCAGTACTTC. Residues: CASSPGTRTGGFETQYF.